This paragraph covers one T cell receptor beta chain sequence. Antigen specificity is unknown. This record comes from a study of T-cell reconstitution after alpha-beta-depleted transplantation in children. The study's findings and limits: Some patients' high day-60 TCRbeta diversity was traced to surviving recipient T cells and thymic progenitors. T-cell numbers and diversity, one year after transplant, stemmed largely from T cells that were newly produced. In patients about two months after transplant, alpha-beta T cells reportedly arose from several hundred expanded graft clones.

Unique molecular identifiers were incorporated into the prepared TCRbeta library. TCRdb used MiXCR to reprocess the PCR reads, holding one entry per CDR3 protein. This sample has a few hundred thousand distinct CDR3 sequences, with 25% found just once. The receptor comes from a girl aged 2 to 9 with Fanconi anemia, due to receive a stem cell transplant. Sample: PBMCs, taken before TCRalphabeta/CD19-depleted stem cell transplant.

The CDR3 spells CASSYPSNEQFF. In DNA, the CDR3 is TGTGCCAGCAGTTACCCGTCCAATGAGCAGTTCTTC. The chain links TRBV6-2 or TRBV6-3 to TRBJ2-1; no reliable D call. From germline, CDR1 is MNHEY and CDR2 SVGEGT. This CDR3 has 12 residues. Trimming pared 2 bases from V and 6 bases from J, leaving 5 bases between.